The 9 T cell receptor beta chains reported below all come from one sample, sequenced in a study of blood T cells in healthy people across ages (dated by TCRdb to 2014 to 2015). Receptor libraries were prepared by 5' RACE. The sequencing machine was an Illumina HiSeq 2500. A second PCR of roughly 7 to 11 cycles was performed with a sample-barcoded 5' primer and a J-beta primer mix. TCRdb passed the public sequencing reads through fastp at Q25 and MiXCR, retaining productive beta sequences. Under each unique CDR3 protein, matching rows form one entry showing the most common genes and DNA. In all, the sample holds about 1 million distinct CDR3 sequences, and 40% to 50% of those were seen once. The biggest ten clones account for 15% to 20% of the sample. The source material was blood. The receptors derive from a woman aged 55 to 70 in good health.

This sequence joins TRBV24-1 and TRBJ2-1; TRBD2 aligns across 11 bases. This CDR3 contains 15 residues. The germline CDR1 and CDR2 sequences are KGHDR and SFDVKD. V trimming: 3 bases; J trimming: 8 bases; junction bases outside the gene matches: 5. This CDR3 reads CATSDGLAGMDEQFF. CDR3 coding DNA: TGTGCCACCAGTGATGGACTAGCGGGTATGGATGAGCAGTTCTTC.

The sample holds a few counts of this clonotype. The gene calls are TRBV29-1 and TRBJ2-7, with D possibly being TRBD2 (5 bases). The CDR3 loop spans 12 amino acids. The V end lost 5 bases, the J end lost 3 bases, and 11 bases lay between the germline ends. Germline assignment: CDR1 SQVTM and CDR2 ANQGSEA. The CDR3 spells CSVSSSIYEQYF. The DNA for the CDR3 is TGCAGCGTTTCTAGCAGCATCTACGAGCAGTACTTC.

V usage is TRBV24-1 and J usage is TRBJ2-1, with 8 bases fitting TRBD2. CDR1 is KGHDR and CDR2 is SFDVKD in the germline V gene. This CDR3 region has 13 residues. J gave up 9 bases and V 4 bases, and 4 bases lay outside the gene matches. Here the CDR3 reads CATSDRTSREQFF. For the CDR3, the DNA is TGTGCCACCAGTGACCGGACTAGCCGTGAGCAGTTCTTC.

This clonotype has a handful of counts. The CDR3 DNA is TGTGCCAGCAGCAGAACCCGGGGGGCAGATACGCAGTATTTT. As protein: CASSRTRGADTQYF. V usage is TRBV9 and J usage is TRBJ2-3; 7 bases line up with TRBD2. V lost 4 bases to trimming and J lost 4 bases; unmatched junction nucleotides: 6. CDR1 is SGDLS, CDR2 YYNGEE, per germline. CDR3 length: 14 amino acids.

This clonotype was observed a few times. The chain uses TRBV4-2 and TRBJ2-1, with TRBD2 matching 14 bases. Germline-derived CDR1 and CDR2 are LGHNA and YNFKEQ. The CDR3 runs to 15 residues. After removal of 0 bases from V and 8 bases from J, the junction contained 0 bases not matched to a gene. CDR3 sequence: CASSQETSGRDEQFF. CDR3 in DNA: TGTGCCAGCAGCCAAGAGACTAGCGGGAGGGATGAGCAGTTCTTC.

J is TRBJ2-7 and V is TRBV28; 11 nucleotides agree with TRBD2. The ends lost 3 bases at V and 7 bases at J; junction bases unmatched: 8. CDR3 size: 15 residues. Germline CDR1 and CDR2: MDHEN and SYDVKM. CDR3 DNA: TGTGCCAGCAGTTTGGTTAGCGGGAGGGCCGGGGAGCAGTACTTC. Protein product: CASSLVSGRAGEQYF.

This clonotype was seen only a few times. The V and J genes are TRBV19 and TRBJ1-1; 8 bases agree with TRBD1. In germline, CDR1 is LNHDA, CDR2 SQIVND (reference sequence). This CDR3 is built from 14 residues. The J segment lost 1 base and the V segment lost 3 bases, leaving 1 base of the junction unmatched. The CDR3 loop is CASSIDRGNTEAFF. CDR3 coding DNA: TGTGCCAGTAGTATCGACAGGGGGAACACTGAAGCTTTCTTT.

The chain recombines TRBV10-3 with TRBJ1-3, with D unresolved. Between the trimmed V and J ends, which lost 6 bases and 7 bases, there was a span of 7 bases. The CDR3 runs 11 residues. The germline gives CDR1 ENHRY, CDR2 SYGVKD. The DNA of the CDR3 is TGTGCCATCAGGGACCTTAACACCATATATTTT. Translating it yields CAIRDLNTIYF.

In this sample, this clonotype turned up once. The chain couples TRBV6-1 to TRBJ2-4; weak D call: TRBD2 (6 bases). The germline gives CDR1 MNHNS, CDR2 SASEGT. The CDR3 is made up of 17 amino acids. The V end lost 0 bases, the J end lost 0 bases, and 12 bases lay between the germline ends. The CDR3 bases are TGTGCCAGCAGTGAAGCCCGCGTGGGACTAGCCAAAAACATTCAGTACTTC. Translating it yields CASSEARVGLAKNIQYF.